The rows below give T cell receptor beta chains drawn from one sample of a study of identical twins. TCRdb re-called the 5' RACE reads with MiXCR, one entry per CDR3 protein. The sample has 1,800,000 or so distinct CDR3 sequences, 25% to 35% seen once. The material sequenced was cord blood. The origin of the receptors is a newborn girl in good health. CDR3s include the opening cysteine and the closing phenylalanine or tryptophan. The D gene is left open where the match is weak. Part of the rows lack a size; the others show once, few, many or a class for expanded clones.

V gene: TRBV7-2; J gene: TRBJ2-7; clone size: -; D gene: TRBD1; CDR3 protein: CASSFRQGLSYEQYF; CDR3 DNA: TGTGCCAGCAGCTTCCGACAGGGCCTCTCCTACGAGCAGTACTTC
V gene: TRBV14; J gene: TRBJ1-2; clone size: many; D gene: TRBD1; CDR3 protein: CASSPLFGTEGNYGYTF; CDR3 DNA: TGTGCCAGCAGTCCCCTCTTCGGGACAGAGGGAAACTATGGCTACACCTTC
V gene: TRBV3-1; J gene: TRBJ2-1; clone size: -; D gene: TRBD2; CDR3 protein: CASSQASGAYNEQFF; CDR3 DNA: TGTGCCAGCAGCCAAGCTAGCGGGGCCTACAATGAGCAGTTCTTC
V gene: TRBV15; J gene: TRBJ2-3; clone size: -; D gene: -; CDR3 protein: CATSRYGWGAADTQYF; CDR3 DNA: TGTGCCACCAGCAGATATGGATGGGGGGCGGCAGATACGCAGTATTTT
V gene: TRBV28; J gene: TRBJ2-7; clone size: -; D gene: TRBD2; CDR3 protein: CASSFAAGGRSYEQYF; CDR3 DNA: TGTGCCAGCAGTTTCGCAGCGGGAGGTCGGTCCTACGAGCAGTACTTC
V gene: TRBV7-8; J gene: TRBJ2-1; clone size: -; D gene: -; CDR3 protein: CASIEGVSHNEQFF; CDR3 DNA: TGTGCCAGCATAGAGGGGGTCTCCCACAATGAGCAGTTCTTC
V gene: TRBV20-1; J gene: TRBJ2-1; clone size: many; D gene: TRBD2; CDR3 protein: CSANRLAGGRNYNEQFF; CDR3 DNA: TGCAGTGCTAACCGACTAGCGGGGGGCCGAAATTACAATGAGCAGTTCTTC
V gene: TRBV28; J gene: TRBJ1-5; clone size: once; D gene: -; CDR3 protein: CASSRHRWQPQHF; CDR3 DNA: TGTGCCAGCAGTCGACATCGGTGGCAGCCCCAGCATTTT
V gene: TRBV5-1; J gene: TRBJ2-3; clone size: -; D gene: -; CDR3 protein: CASTRLVGTDTQYF; CDR3 DNA: TGCGCCAGCACCCGACTAGTAGGGACAGATACGCAGTATTTT
V gene: TRBV20-1; J gene: TRBJ1-2; clone size: -; D gene: -; CDR3 protein: CSALPVFDSGHGYTF; CDR3 DNA: TGCAGTGCTCTCCCCGTTTTTGACAGTGGCCATGGCTACACCTTC
V gene: TRBV6-1; J gene: TRBJ2-1; clone size: -; D gene: TRBD1; CDR3 protein: CASSEDRGSGNEQFF; CDR3 DNA: TGTGCCAGCAGTGAGGACAGGGGTTCGGGCAATGAGCAGTTCTTC
V gene: TRBV27; J gene: TRBJ2-7; clone size: -; D gene: TRBD2; CDR3 protein: CASSWLAGGAEQYF; CDR3 DNA: TGTGCCAGCAGTTGGTTAGCGGGAGGTGCCGAGCAGTACTTC
V gene: TRBV4-1; J gene: TRBJ1-1; clone size: few; D gene: -; CDR3 protein: CASSQDSGWPEAFF; CDR3 DNA: TGCGCCAGCAGCCAAGATTCTGGTTGGCCAGAAGCTTTCTTT
V gene: TRBV6-5; J gene: TRBJ1-1; clone size: few; D gene: TRBD1; CDR3 protein: CASTRIRGTGGTEAFF; CDR3 DNA: TGTGCCAGCACTCGTATAAGGGGGACAGGGGGCACTGAAGCTTTCTTT